The clone carrying this T cell receptor (beta chain) has ten or more counts. Its matching antigen is unknown. Arm-PCR of CDR3 regions and iRepertoire HTBI primers were the basis on which TCR beta libraries were built. A single record per CDR3 protein comes from TCRdb applying MiXCR to the multiplex PCR reads. Of roughly 500,000 distinct CDR3 sequences in the sample, 12% were seen once. This entry is derived from a study of regulatory T cells in long-lasting Graves disease. Study-wide results and caveats: Persistent disease favored TRBV28, TRBJ1-2 and TRBJ2-5.

V was pared by 3 bases and J by 0 bases, with 12 bases between. Germline CDR1 is MDHEN and CDR2 is SYDVKM. The CDR3 runs to 15 residues. Sample time point: newly diagnosed GD, antithyroid drugs for less than 3 months. RNA isolated from PBMCs was used to make the TCR library. These data are also associated with another study on T cells in Graves' hyperthyroidism and ophthalmopathy. That source adds: Subjects aged 18 to 65 presented with newly diagnosed hyperthyroidism of less than 2 months' duration. First-round RT-PCR with HTBI primers amplified the TCR CDR3 region.

The material sequenced was peripheral blood mononuclear cells (PBMCs), taken at new diagnosis, from a patient treated with antithyroid drugs. The source of this sequence is a woman in her thirties with Graves disease. The V gene is TRBV28, the J gene TRBJ2-7; no firm D call. CDR3 bases: TGTGCCAGCAGTTTTAGGGCCTGGAGCTCCTACGAGCAGTACTTC. Translation gives CASSFRAWSSYEQYF.